The next 8 T cell receptor beta chains were all read from a single sample in a study of cytomegalovirus exposure and HLA in healthy donors. 60 Vbeta and 13 Jbeta primers were used in PCR. The protocol was immunoSEQ multiplex PCR, while the TCRdb copy is restricted to in-frame clones and leaves out a portion. The sample has some 130,000 clones, and its top ten clones hold roughly 1.6%. The sample was PBMCs. These receptors came from a woman aged 40 to 50 in good health and CMV-seronegative.

J is TRBJ2-3 and V is TRBV9, with unresolved D. The CDR3 length is 13 residues. Germline V gene data show CDR1 as SGDLS and CDR2 as YYNGEE. Trimming removed 3 bases at V and 2 bases at J, with 7 bases between. CDR3 coding DNA: TGTGCCAGCAGCGGCCCTATCACAGATACGCAGTATTTT. This sequence encodes CASSGPITDTQYF.

With respect to this clone: This same CDR3 is encoded by further DNA sequences in the sample. For the CDR3, the DNA is TGTGCCAGCAGCCCGACAGGGATCAATCAGCCCCAGCATTTT. Protein: CASSPTGINQPQHF. The J gene is TRBJ1-5, the V gene TRBV28; 7 bases are shared with TRBD1. Germline values: CDR1 MDHEN, CDR2 SYDVKM. J gave up 3 bases and V 6 bases, and 5 bases lay outside the gene matches. This CDR3 spans 14 amino acids.

V gene TRBV6-1 combines with J gene TRBJ1-2; 8 nucleotides agree with TRBD1. CDR1 is MNHNS, CDR2 SASEGT, per germline. There are 13 residues in the CDR3. Trimming at V came to 6 bases and at J to 4 bases, leaving 4 bases not matched to a gene. The CDR3, as DNA: TGTGCCAGCAGCCGGGACAGGTCCTATGGCTACACCTTC. Amino acids: CASSRDRSYGYTF.

V usage is TRBV27 and J usage is TRBJ2-3; 10 positions agree with TRBD2. Germline-derived CDR1 and CDR2 are MNHEY and SMNVEV (reference sequence). This CDR3 comprises 14 residues. J was trimmed by 6 bases and V by 3 bases; bases with no gene match: 3. CDR3 sequence: CASSFELAGDTQYF. Written as DNA, the CDR3 is TGTGCCAGCAGTTTTGAACTAGCGGGGGATACGCAGTATTTT.

The chain links TRBV18 to TRBJ1-2, with D perhaps matching TRBD1 (6 bases). The CDR3 extends over 18 amino acids. Between the trimmed V and J ends, which lost 6 bases and 4 bases, there was a span of 27 bases. Germline loops: CDR1 KGHSH, CDR2 LQKENI. CDR3 amino acids: CASSFKGGSKISSYGYTF. DNA for the CDR3: TGTGCCAGCTCCTTTAAAGGGGGTAGCAAGATCTCCTCCTATGGCTACACCTTC.

The chain combines TRBV2 with TRBJ2-3; TRBD1 is a possible D gene (5 bases). Germline CDR1 is SNHLY and CDR2 is FYNNEI. CDR3 size: 15 residues. Trimming cost V 1 base and J 5 bases, with 13 bases left between them. The CDR3 region is CASSEVGRVEDTQYF. In DNA form, the CDR3 reads TGTGCCAGCAGTGAAGTAGGCAGGGTGGAAGATACGCAGTATTTT.

The chain carries TRBV5-4 and TRBJ1-2; D perhaps matches TRBD1 (5 bases). Trimming left V 4 bases short and J 8 bases short, with 12 bases between. CDR1 and CDR2 from the germline V gene are SGHNT and YYREEE (reference sequence). The CDR3 sequence is 12 residues long. CDR3 coding DNA: TGTGCCAGCAGCGCTCCGGGGGGAGGCTACACCTTC. As protein: CASSAPGGGYTF.

The DNA of the CDR3 is TGTGCCAGCAGATCCCCGGATTCACCCCTCCACTTT. Protein sequence: CASRSPDSPLHF. The V call is TRBV6-5, the J call TRBJ1-6; D gene uncertain. Germline CDR1 MNHEY, CDR2 SVGAGI. V was trimmed by 6 bases and J by 8 bases, leaving 8 bases between them. This CDR3 has 12 amino acids.